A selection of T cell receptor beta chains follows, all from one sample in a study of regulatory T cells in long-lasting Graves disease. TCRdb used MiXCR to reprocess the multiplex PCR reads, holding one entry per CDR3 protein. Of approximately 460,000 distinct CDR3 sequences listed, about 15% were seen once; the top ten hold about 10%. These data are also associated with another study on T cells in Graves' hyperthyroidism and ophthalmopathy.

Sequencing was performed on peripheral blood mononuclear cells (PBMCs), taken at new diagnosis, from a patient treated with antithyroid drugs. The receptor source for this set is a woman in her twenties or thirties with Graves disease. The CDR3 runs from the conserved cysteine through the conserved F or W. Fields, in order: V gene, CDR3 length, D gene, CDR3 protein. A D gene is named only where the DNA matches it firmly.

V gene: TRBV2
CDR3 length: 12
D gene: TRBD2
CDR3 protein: CASTGPSGRLFF

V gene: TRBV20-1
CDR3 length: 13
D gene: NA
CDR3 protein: CSAHRSNNQPQHF

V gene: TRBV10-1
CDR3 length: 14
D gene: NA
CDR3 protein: CASSDRLGTGELFF

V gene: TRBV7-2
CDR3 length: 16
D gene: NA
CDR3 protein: CASSLRGTGRTGELFF

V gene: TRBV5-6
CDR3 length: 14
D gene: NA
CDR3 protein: CASSFIDAGNEQFF

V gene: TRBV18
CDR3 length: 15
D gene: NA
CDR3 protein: CASSPPDVRVYGYTF

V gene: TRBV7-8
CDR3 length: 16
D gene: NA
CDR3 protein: CASSFDRAPPYNEQFF

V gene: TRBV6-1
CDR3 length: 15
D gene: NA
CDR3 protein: CASSAGRLNTGELFF

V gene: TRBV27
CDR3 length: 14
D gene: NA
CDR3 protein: CASIGGGSTGELFF

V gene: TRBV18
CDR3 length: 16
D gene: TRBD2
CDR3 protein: CASSPSISGRFETQYF

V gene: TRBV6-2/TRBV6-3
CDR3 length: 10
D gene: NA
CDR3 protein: CASESTEAFF

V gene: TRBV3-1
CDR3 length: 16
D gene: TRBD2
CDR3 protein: CASSQVHSGSVNEQFF

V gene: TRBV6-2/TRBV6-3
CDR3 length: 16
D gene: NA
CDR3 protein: CASSDSGGPSTDTQYF

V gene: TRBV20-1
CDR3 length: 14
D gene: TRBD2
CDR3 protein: CSARRTSGVNEQFF

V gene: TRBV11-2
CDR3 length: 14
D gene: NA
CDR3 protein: CASSFLGLEETQYF

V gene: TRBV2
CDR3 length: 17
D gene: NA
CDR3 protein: CASRAPTEPSPHNEQFF

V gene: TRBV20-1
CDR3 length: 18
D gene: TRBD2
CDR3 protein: CSARDGTSGRAWQETQYF